This T cell receptor beta chain was retrieved from a study of T cells in women clearing cervical HPV infection. Study background: Case blood was drawn when the lesion was first found; control blood after infection became undetectable.

Study-level results: It is unknown whether associations predate infection; no effector/memory or HPV-specific sorting. TRBV6-7 relative abundance averaged 0.11% in cases and about 0.17% in controls.

The CDR3 runs to 12 residues. Germline lookup yields CDR1 SGHRS and CDR2 YFSETQ. About this clone itself: As yet, its antigen is unknown. The read stops 3 residues short of the end of the CDR3; the missing end is completed from the germline J gene.

Repertoires were generated with immunoSEQ multiplex PCR, while TCRdb's copy carries only in-frame clones and drops some. This sample contains 35,000 to 45,000 clones. Sequenced material: blood buffy coat. This receptor was obtained from a woman aged 18-69 years with a cervical HPV16 infection that either progressed to CIN3+ or cleared (not recorded which). This chain uses TRBV5-1 with TRBJ1-1, with D tentatively TRBD1 (5 bases). The sequenced part of the CDR3 DNA is TGCGCCAGCAGCCTCGCAGGGAGCGAA. It encodes CASSLAGSE. The entire CDR3 reads CASSLAGSEAFF.